These 13 T cell receptor beta chains were sequenced from one sample in a study of blood T cell repertoires in COVID-19. Here immunoSEQ multiplex PCR was the method, and the copy in TCRdb shows in-frame clones only, minus some. The table includes around 80,000 clones, about 85% detected once. The sequenced material came from peripheral blood. Every receptor here comes from a man aged 50 to 59 with COVID-19, enrolled during active disease.

The chain combines TRBV5-4 with TRBJ1-6; D gene uncertain. The V gene's germline CDR1 is SGHNT and CDR2 YYREEE (reference sequence). The CDR3 is 12 amino acids. V lost 7 bases, J lost 9 bases, and 11 bases lay in between. DNA for the CDR3: TGTGCCAGCCCAGATGGGAGTTCACCCCTCCACTTT. Translated, it gives CASPDGSSPLHF.

V is TRBV19 and J is TRBJ2-7, with a possible D match to TRBD2 (6 bases). This CDR3 is 13 amino acids long. Trimming removed 5 bases at V and 5 bases at J, with 13 bases between. Germline-derived CDR1 and CDR2 are LNHDA and SQIVND (reference sequence). CDR3 sequence: CASSPPERDEQYF. The DNA for the CDR3 is TGTGCCAGTAGTCCCCCCGAGCGGGACGAGCAGTACTTC.

The chain carries TRBV2 and TRBJ1-6, with D perhaps TRBD1 (6 bases). Germline V gene lookup returns CDR1 SNHLY and CDR2 FYNNEI. Trimming pared 5 bases from V and 9 bases from J, leaving 11 bases between. This CDR3 comprises 13 residues. The CDR3 DNA sequence: TGTGCCAGCAGTAAAGGACAGAGTTCACCCCTCCACTTT. Translated: CASSKGQSSPLHF.

V gene TRBV5-8 combines with J gene TRBJ1-5, with D tentatively TRBD1 (6 bases). V lost 1 base and J 0 bases, leaving 17 bases between the germline ends. CDR3 length: 18 residues. From germline, CDR1 is SGHTS and CDR2 YDEGEE. As DNA, the CDR3 is TGTGCCAGCAGCTTGCCGTGGGGGCAGGGGAATAGCAATCAGCCCCAGCATTTT. This translates into CASSLPWGQGNSNQPQHF.

The chain employs TRBV21-1 and TRBJ2-7; whether TRBD1, the table's D call, matches the DNA was not checked. TRBV21-1 is an annotated pseudogene. The CDR3 length is 14 residues. For the CDR3, the DNA is TGTGCCAGCAGCTCCCGGACAGGGGCCTACGAGCAGTACTTC. Protein: CASSSRTGAYEQYF.

V usage is TRBV18 and J usage is TRBJ1-2, with 8 bases fitting TRBD1. Germline V gene sequence: CDR1 KGHSH, CDR2 LQKENI. This CDR3 has 17 residues. Trimming took 4 bases from V and 6 from J; bases not matched to a gene: 16. The CDR3 reads CASSLTGGQAPGDGYTF. The CDR3 nucleotides read TGTGCCAGCTCACTAACTGGGGGACAGGCTCCTGGAGATGGCTACACCTTC. Drawing the rest from reference TRBV18 and TRBJ1-2, the complete variable domain is NAGVMQNPRHLVRRRGQEARLRCSPMKGHSHVYWYRQLPEEGLKFMVYLQKENIIDESGMPKERFSAEFPKEGPSILRIQQVVRGDSAAYFCASSLTGGQAPGDGYTFGSGTRLTVV.

This rearrangement joins TRBV6-5 to TRBJ1-1; no definite D call. Germline CDR1 MNHEY, CDR2 SVGAGI. Between the trimmed V and J ends, which lost 4 bases and 3 bases, there was a span of 9 bases. The CDR3 covers 13 residues. Here the CDR3 reads CASSFTAYTEAFF. The CDR3 nucleotides are TGTGCCAGCAGTTTTACAGCTTACACTGAAGCTTTCTTT.

The gene calls are TRBV27 and TRBJ2-2, with 9 bases that match TRBD2. This CDR3 comprises 16 residues. V lost 3 bases and J lost 4; bases outside the gene matches: 6. Germline CDR1 MNHEY, CDR2 SMNVEV (reference sequence). CDR3 region: CASSFLLAGPTGELFF. The CDR3 nucleotides read TGTGCCAGCAGTTTCTTACTAGCGGGCCCCACCGGGGAGCTGTTTTTT.

The V and J genes are TRBV10-3 and TRBJ2-5; D is ambiguous. This CDR3 is built from 13 residues. The germline V gene encodes CDR1 ENHRY and CDR2 SYGVKD. Trimming pared 6 bases from V and 5 bases from J, leaving 13 bases between. The chain's CDR3 is CAISAASLETQYF. In DNA form, the CDR3 reads TGTGCCATCAGCGCAGCGTCCCTGGAGACCCAGTACTTC.

This clone was seen only once. The genes are TRBV19 and TRBJ2-7, with D hard to call. Trimming removed 4 bases at V and 2 bases at J, with 15 bases between. Germline V gene lookup returns CDR1 LNHDA and CDR2 SQIVND (reference sequence). This CDR3 spans 15 amino acids. Here the CDR3 DNA reads TGTGCCAGTAGTAGAGTCGCGGAAAAACCCTACGAGCAGTACTTC. Translated, it gives CASSRVAEKPYEQYF.

This clone appeared once. The V call is TRBV2, the J call TRBJ2-7; perhaps TRBD1 as D (5 bases). CDR3 size: 14 residues. The V and J ends lost 6 bases and 6 bases respectively, with 18 bases between them. CDR1 is SNHLY, CDR2 FYNNEI, per germline. The CDR3 spells CASSENGGAGEQYF. The CDR3 DNA sequence: TGTGCCAGCAGCGAAAATGGTGGGGCAGGCGAGCAGTACTTC.

This clone came up a few times. This chain uses TRBV12-3 or TRBV12-4 with TRBJ1-6; D call uncertain. The CDR3 contains 13 residues. The V and J ends lost 1 base and 11 bases respectively, with 9 bases between them. This CDR3 reads CASSLGGPPPLHF. CDR3 DNA: TGTGCCAGCAGTTTAGGAGGGCCTCCACCCCTCCACTTT.

The chain has TRBV6-5 and TRBJ2-1; 10 bases align to TRBD2. Germline V lookup: CDR1 MNHEY, CDR2 SVGAGI. V lost 10 bases and J lost 7; bases outside the gene matches: 13. CDR3 length: 15 amino acids. Written as DNA, the CDR3 is TGTGCCATTACTCCCGCCGGACTAGCGGTTAATGAGCAGTTCTTC. Translating it yields CAITPAGLAVNEQFF.